This T cell receptor beta chain appears in the sequencing data of a study of cytomegalovirus exposure and HLA in healthy donors. Overall study findings and caveats: The number of N-insertions in an Asian-associated ancestry cluster was reportedly below the roughly 660-donor mean in a later analysis.

CDR3 length: 14 residues. Germline CDR1 and CDR2: SGHRS and YFSETQ. V was cut by 0 bases and J by 1 base, with 7 bases left in between. Donors counted as nominally healthy when sampled, yet unrecorded immune exposures were likely. Details on this clone: Antigen unknown.

The study ran its PCR with 60 Vbeta and 13 Jbeta primers. Profiling relied on immunoSEQ multiplex PCR, and the TCRdb table lists in-frame clones only, not all of them. There are some 170,000 clones in the sample; 65% to 85% occur only once, and approximately 2.9% lies in the top ten. The sequenced material came from PBMCs. The rearrangement uses TRBV5-1 and TRBJ1-1, with TRBD1 as a possible D gene (5 bases). The TCR was taken from a female donor in good health and CMV-seronegative. CDR3 DNA: TGCGCCAGCAGCTTGGATACAGGGAACACTGAAGCTTTCTTT. Its translation: CASSLDTGNTEAFF.